These 2 T cell receptor beta chains were all obtained from the same sample, sequenced in a study of Ad26.COV2.S vaccination and SARS-CoV-2 variants listed by TCRdb under 2021. Libraries came from the immunoSEQ multiplex PCR assay. TCRdb stores this immuneACCESS table with in-frame sequences only. Part of the clones is absent; in the studies checked, under half of the shortfall reflects unresolved V genes, and no reason is known for the rest. The sample table lists about 350,000 clones, around 90% of them with a count of one. The ten largest clonotypes hold 3% to 4% of the sample. The sample's time point label, decoded: individuals recovered from natural SARS-CoV-2 infection. Sample: peripheral blood, taken after recovery from COVID-19. These receptors were obtained from a human donor who had recovered from COVID-19.

The rearrangement joins TRBV18 to TRBJ1-1; 7 bases map to TRBD1. V was clipped by 3 bases and J by 0 bases; unmatched bases: 10. The length of the CDR3 is 17 residues. Per germline, CDR1 KGHSH and CDR2 LQKENI. The CDR3, as DNA: TGTGCCAGCTCACCCCCCGGGACAGCACTTATGAACACTGAAGCTTTCTTT. Protein product: CASSPPGTALMNTEAFF.

This chain links TRBV7-2 with TRBJ1-5, with D possibly being TRBD1 (5 bases). Germline CDR1 and CDR2: SGHTA and FQGNSA. The germline V and J ends were trimmed by 5 bases and 5 bases, with 10 bases remaining between them. This CDR3 has 13 amino acids. Here the CDR3 reads CASSAGGDQPQHF. The CDR3 DNA follows: TGTGCCAGCAGCGCCGGAGGGGATCAGCCCCAGCATTTT.